These 32 T cell receptor beta chains were sequenced from one sample in a study of T cell responses to AZD1222 COVID-19 vaccine. Produced via immunoSEQ multiplex PCR; TCRdb's table is partial and in-frame only. This sample yields fewer than 150,000 clones, of which around 86% are seen a single time; approximately 1.3% belongs to the top ten. Material: peripheral blood, obtained on day 0 of AZD1222 vaccination. These receptors were collected from an adult in good health.

This chain joins TRBV4-1 and TRBJ1-4; 7 bases map to TRBD1. The CDR3 sequence is 15 residues long. Unmatched junction bases numbered 7, after V lost 4 bases and J lost 5 bases. Per germline, CDR1 MGHRA and CDR2 YSYEKL. The CDR3 DNA reads as TGCGCCAGCAGCCCGCGACAGGGCCTCAATGAAAAACTGTTTTTT. Its translation is CASSPRQGLNEKLFF.

The genes are TRBV4-2 and TRBJ2-7, with 8 bases aligning to TRBD1. V trimming: 2 bases; J trimming: 10 bases; junction bases outside the gene matches: 4. Germline CDR1 reads LGHNA; CDR2 reads YNFKEQ. The CDR3 consists of 12 residues. The CDR3 region has the DNA TGTGCCAGCAGCCAATCAACAGGGGGTCAGTACTTC. Translation gives CASSQSTGGQYF.

Remarks on this clone: The identical CDR3 is also encoded by other nucleotide sequences in the sample. The chain links TRBV7-9 to TRBJ2-7; a possible D gene is TRBD1 (5 bases). Germline CDR1 SEHNR, CDR2 FQNEAQ (reference sequence). The CDR3 is made up of 12 amino acids. The V end lost 1 base, the J end lost 5 bases, and 6 bases lay between the germline ends. The CDR3, as DNA: TGTGCCAGCAGCTTAGGCAGGGACGAGCAGTACTTC. Translated, it gives CASSLGRDEQYF.

The V gene is TRBV7-2, the J gene TRBJ1-2; D is uncertain. There are 14 residues in the CDR3. The germline V gene has CDR1 SGHTA and CDR2 FQGNSA. Between the trimmed V and J ends, which lost 5 bases and 2 bases, there was a span of 12 bases. CDR3 coding DNA: TGTGCCAGCAGCCCCCTTCTGGGCAACTATGGCTACACCTTC. Translating gives CASSPLLGNYGYTF.

This chain uses TRBV2 with TRBJ1-3; tentative D call: TRBD1 (5 bases). Germline loops: CDR1 SNHLY, CDR2 FYNNEI. This CDR3 has 12 residues. V lost 6 bases to trimming and J lost 7 bases, with 10 bases between them. As DNA, the CDR3 is TGTGCCAGCAGAGGGGATGGGAACACCATATATTTT. It translates to CASRGDGNTIYF.

The chain uses TRBV11-2 and TRBJ1-6; D unclear. The CDR3 has 12 amino acids. Germline CDR1 reads SGHAT; CDR2 reads FQNNGV. Trimming shortened V by 4 bases and J by 9 bases, and 7 bases separated the two germline ends. The CDR3 bases are TGTGCCAGCAGCTCCAGTCTTTCACCCCTCCACTTT. Translation: CASSSSLSPLHF.

This chain joins TRBV19 and TRBJ1-5; D might be TRBD1 (5 bases). Per the germline V gene, CDR1 is LNHDA and CDR2 is SQIVND (reference sequence). CDR3 length: 13 amino acids. V was pared by 6 bases and J by 5 bases, with 11 bases between. The CDR3 here is CASSGDRDQPQHF. For the CDR3, the DNA is TGTGCCAGTAGCGGGGACCGCGATCAGCCCCAGCATTTT. The full variable domain, its missing parts supplied by reference TRBV19 and TRBJ1-5, is DGGITQSPKYLFRKEGQNVTLSCEQNLNHDAMYWYRQDPGQGLRLIYYSQIVNDFQKGDIAEGYSVSREKKESFPLTVTSAQKNPTAFYLCASSGDRDQPQHFGDGTRLSIL.

This clone has only one observation. The chain uses TRBV6-5 and TRBJ2-1; tentative D call: TRBD2 (6 bases). CDR3 length equals 14 residues. CDR1 MNHEY and CDR2 SVGAGI come from the germline V gene. Trimming pared 6 bases from V and 0 bases from J, leaving 9 bases between. CDR3 residues: CASRGTRSYNEQFF. For the CDR3, the DNA is TGTGCCAGCAGGGGGACTCGCTCCTACAATGAGCAGTTCTTC.

The chain uses TRBV30 and TRBJ1-5; D unclear. The ends were cut back, 0 bases at V and 6 bases at J, with 9 bases in the middle. The CDR3 runs to 13 residues. Germline CDR1 GTSNPN, CDR2 SVGIG (reference sequence). CDR3 bases: TGTGCCTGGAGTGTAGGAGGGAGTCAGCCCCAGCATTTT. It codes for CAWSVGGSQPQHF.

The V gene is TRBV3-1 (or the pseudogene TRBV3-2), the J gene TRBJ2-7, with 8 bases aligning to TRBD1. Germline V gene lookup returns CDR1 LGHDT and CDR2 YNNKEL (reference sequence). The CDR3 runs 14 residues. V gave up 5 bases and J gave up 6 bases; unmatched junction bases: 9. Written as DNA, the CDR3 is TGTGCCAGCAGCTCCGGGACAGGTTATGGCGAGCAGTACTTC. Protein: CASSSGTGYGEQYF.

The chain couples TRBV5-1 to TRBJ1-2, with D perhaps matching TRBD1 (6 bases). This CDR3 contains 15 residues. The V gene's germline CDR1 is SGHRS and CDR2 YFSETQ. V was shortened by 0 bases and J by 0 bases, with 9 bases between the two germline ends. CDR3 nucleotides: TGCGCCAGCAGCTTGGAGGGGGTGTCTAACTATGGCTACACCTTC. Its translation: CASSLEGVSNYGYTF.

This clone has just a few counts. The rearrangement joins TRBV7-9 to TRBJ1-4, with D perhaps TRBD1 (6 bases). The CDR3 length is 15 residues. The V and J ends lost 0 bases and 4 bases respectively, with 9 bases between them. Germline assignment: CDR1 SEHNR and CDR2 FQNEAQ (reference sequence). The DNA of the CDR3 is TGTGCCAGCAGCTTAGCCGTACAGGGTAATGAAAAACTGTTTTTT. Translating gives CASSLAVQGNEKLFF.

V gene TRBV18 combines with J gene TRBJ2-3, with D maybe TRBD1 (5 bases). This CDR3 comprises 15 residues. V lost 0 bases, J lost 0 bases, and 7 bases lay in between. The germline gives CDR1 KGHSH, CDR2 LQKENI. CDR3 coding DNA: TGTGCCAGCTCACCACCGGGGCTTAGCACAGATACGCAGTATTTT. Amino acids: CASSPPGLSTDTQYF. Variable domain in full (rest from reference TRBV18 and TRBJ2-3): NAGVMQNPRHLVRRRGQEARLRCSPMKGHSHVYWYRQLPEEGLKFMVYLQKENIIDESGMPKERFSAEFPKEGPSILRIQQVVRGDSAAYFCASSPPGLSTDTQYFGPGTRLTVL.

The sample holds one count of this clone. The chain couples TRBV7-8 to TRBJ1-2, with TRBD1 as a possible D gene (5 bases). V was pared by 5 bases and J by 0 bases, with 13 bases between. Per the germline V gene, CDR1 is SGHVS and CDR2 is FQNEAQ. CDR3 length: 15 residues. The CDR3 region is CASSGAGNSNYGYTF. The CDR3 DNA reads as TGTGCCAGCAGCGGGGCAGGGAATTCTAACTATGGCTACACCTTC.

The J gene is TRBJ1-1, the V gene TRBV30; D remains ambiguous. Trimming cost V 0 bases and J 4 bases, with 18 bases left between them. Germline V gene lookup returns CDR1 GTSNPN and CDR2 SVGIG (reference sequence). The CDR3 contains 16 residues. The CDR3 loop is CAWSVAPRRPGTEAFF. The CDR3 nucleotides are TGTGCCTGGAGTGTAGCCCCCAGGCGGCCGGGCACTGAAGCTTTCTTT.

The chain uses TRBV27 and TRBJ2-7; D gene unclear. Germline loops: CDR1 MNHEY, CDR2 SMNVEV (reference sequence). CDR3 length: 12 amino acids. Trimming removed 5 bases from V and 6 bases from J, with 11 bases in between. The chain's CDR3 is CASSPLGREQYF. CDR3 bases: TGTGCCAGCAGTCCCCTGGGTCGCGAGCAGTACTTC.

The CDR3 DNA sequence: TGTGCCAGCAGCCAGATCCAGGGGAACTACGAGCAGTACTTC. Protein product: CASSQIQGNYEQYF. The chain links TRBV27 to TRBJ2-7, with a possible D match to TRBD1 (6 bases). Germline CDR1 is MNHEY and CDR2 is SMNVEV (reference sequence). The V end was cut by 6 bases, the J end by 3 bases, with 15 bases between. This CDR3 has 14 amino acids.

This rearrangement joins TRBV4-1 to TRBJ1-2; no clear D gene. With 0 bases removed from V and 2 bases from J, the gap between germline ends came to 13 bases. Per germline, CDR1 MGHRA and CDR2 YSYEKL. The CDR3 has 16 residues. CDR3 nucleotide sequence: TGCGCCAGCAGCCAAGATTTTGGGTCCGTAAACTATGGCTACACCTTC. Translation gives CASSQDFGSVNYGYTF.

V is TRBV5-4 and J is TRBJ2-5, with 7 bases matching TRBD1. From germline, CDR1 is SGHNT and CDR2 YYREEE (reference sequence). V lost 0 bases, J lost 5 bases, and 4 bases stayed unmatched. This CDR3 spans 14 amino acids. CDR3 residues: CASSLEGAGETQYF. The DNA of the CDR3 is TGTGCCAGCAGCTTGGAGGGGGCAGGGGAGACCCAGTACTTC.

As concerns this clone: At one end the junction does not follow the germline gene, possibly because of a read error. This chain joins TRBV12-3 or TRBV12-4 and TRBJ2-5; 10 bases align to TRBD2. There are 13 residues in the CDR3. The CDR3: CASRLAGGETQYF. CDR3 nucleotides: TGTGCCAGCAGGTTAGCGGGGGGAGAGACCCAGTACTTC.

V and J are TRBV6-6 and TRBJ1-1; D perhaps matches TRBD1 (6 bases). The CDR3 runs 17 residues. Trimming pared 6 bases from V and 0 bases from J, leaving 20 bases between. Germline CDR1 and CDR2: MNHNY and SVGAGI (reference sequence). CDR3 DNA sequence: TGTGCCAGCAGGCGACTCGACAGGCTTGGATTGAACACTGAAGCTTTCTTT. Translated, it gives CASRRLDRLGLNTEAFF.

The chain uses TRBV25-1 and TRBJ1-2; tentatively, D is TRBD1 (5 bases). V was shortened by 4 bases and J by 7 bases, with 13 bases between the two germline ends. The CDR3 contains 13 residues. CDR1 and CDR2 (germline): MGHDK, SYGVNS. CDR3 bases: TGTGCCAGCAGTGCGGGGGTTCTCGCTGGCTACACCTTC. Encoded protein: CASSAGVLAGYTF.

DNA for the CDR3: TGTGCCAGCAGTGAAACCCCAGCATCGGGGGGGCAAGATACGCAGTATTTT. Translating gives CASSETPASGGQDTQYF. This chain uses TRBV6-1 with TRBJ2-3, with 8 bases that match TRBD2. CDR1 and CDR2 from the germline V gene are MNHNS and SASEGT. This CDR3 has 17 residues. The V segment lost 2 bases and the J segment 5 bases; nucleotides outside the gene matches: 12.

The chain links TRBV15 to TRBJ1-4; D may be TRBD1 (6 bases). The CDR3 has 16 amino acids. Trimming shortened V by 1 base and J by 7 bases, and 16 bases separated the two germline ends. CDR1 and CDR2 (germline): LNHNV, YYDKDF (reference sequence). The CDR3: CATSRGMGQTLEKLFF. The CDR3 DNA follows: TGTGCCACCAGCAGAGGGATGGGACAAACGCTTGAAAAACTGTTTTTT.

The sample holds a few counts of this clone. The chain joins TRBV4-2 to TRBJ1-6; D remains unclear. Between the trimmed V and J ends, which lost 4 bases and 13 bases, there was a span of 14 bases. Per germline, CDR1 LGHNA and CDR2 YNFKEQ. This CDR3 has 13 residues. CDR3 coding DNA: TGTGCCAGCAGCCCGGTCGGGGTGGGTCCCCTCCACTTT. It translates to CASSPVGVGPLHF.

The V and J genes are TRBV19 and TRBJ1-1; TRBD1 matches 7 bases. The germline V gene has CDR1 LNHDA and CDR2 SQIVND (reference sequence). This CDR3 contains 14 residues. V lost 5 bases and J lost 0; bases outside the gene matches: 3. The CDR3 loop reads CASSFTGVNTEAFF. Written as DNA, the CDR3 is TGTGCCAGTAGTTTCACAGGGGTGAACACTGAAGCTTTCTTT.

The chain couples TRBV6-5 to TRBJ2-7, with D perhaps assigned TRBD1 or TRBD2 (5 bases each). The CDR3 is 14 amino acids. With 10 bases removed from V and 3 bases from J, the gap between germline ends came to 19 bases. The germline CDR1 and CDR2 sequences are MNHEY and SVGAGI. CDR3 protein: CATSRGGTIYEQYF. CDR3 nucleotide sequence: TGTGCCACTTCCCGTGGGGGAACCATCTACGAGCAGTACTTC.

The table lists this clone with a few counts. V is TRBV30 and J is TRBJ1-6; TRBD1 might be the D (6 bases). Germline CDR1 reads GTSNPN; CDR2 reads SVGIG (reference sequence). The V end was cut by 7 bases, the J end by 6 bases, with 16 bases between. The CDR3 contains 14 residues. CDR3 amino acids: CAFQRQAVNSPLHF. The DNA for the CDR3 is TGTGCCTTTCAGAGACAGGCGGTTAATTCACCCCTCCACTTT.

This chain uses TRBV5-1 with TRBJ1-4; the D is unclear. Germline CDR1 is SGHRS and CDR2 is YFSETQ. With 4 bases removed from V and 0 bases from J, the gap between germline ends came to 10 bases. The CDR3 has 15 amino acids. CDR3 DNA: TGCGCCAGCAGCCTCGACCGAACAACTAATGAAAAACTGTTTTTT. It translates to CASSLDRTTNEKLFF.

The chain links TRBV7-9 to TRBJ2-6; D is uncertain. V lost 4 bases, J lost 2 bases, and 15 bases lay in between. The V gene's germline CDR1 is SEHNR and CDR2 FQNEAQ (reference sequence). The CDR3 loop spans 17 amino acids. The CDR3 loop is CASSSYWVEAGANVLTF. The CDR3, as DNA: TGTGCCAGCAGCTCCTACTGGGTCGAAGCTGGGGCCAACGTCCTGACTTTC.

The V gene is TRBV7-9, the J gene TRBJ2-1; TRBD2 might be the D (6 bases). CDR1 is SEHNR, CDR2 FQNEAQ, per germline (reference sequence). This CDR3 is built from 17 residues. The ends were cut back, 1 base at V and 7 bases at J, with 20 bases in the middle. For the CDR3, the DNA is TGTGCCAGCAGCTTAGTGAGGGGACGGGAGAATTCAAATGAGCAGTTCTTC. Its translation: CASSLVRGRENSNEQFF. The whole variable domain, filled in from reference TRBV7-9 and TRBJ2-1, reads DTGVSQNPRHKITKRGQNVTFRCDPISEHNRLYWYRQTLGQGPEFLTYFQNEAQLEKSRLLSDRFSAERPKGSFSTLEIQRTEQGDSAMYLCASSLVRGRENSNEQFFGPGTRLTVL.

This sequence joins TRBV5-6 and TRBJ2-1, with D tentatively TRBD2 (6 bases). Germline CDR1 and CDR2: SGHDT and YYEEEE. V lost 4 bases and J lost 7, with 18 bases in between. The CDR3 totals 15 residues. CDR3 nucleotides: TGTGCCAGCAGCCTGGGATGGGGTGGGGGGAATGAGCAGTTCTTC. Its translation: CASSLGWGGGNEQFF.